This T cell receptor beta chain was found in a study of cytomegalovirus exposure and HLA in healthy donors (dated by TCRdb to 2017 to 2019). Looking at the study overall: The approximately 710 repertoires of the first cohort and the 110 or so validation repertoires were produced on the same platform, according to a later analysis. To predict cytomegalovirus infection status, the study combined high-throughput TCR immunosequencing, statistical association of individual TCRs with disease status, and machine learning. The study was designed to test whether signatures of past pathogen exposure could be identified by cataloging public T cell receptors. Besides the first cohort of roughly 700 subjects, a separate validation cohort made up of some 110 different subjects was used.

Library preparation used the immunoSEQ multiplex PCR assay. In the source study's methods: A statistical classification framework was built to diagnose cytomegalovirus status from the catalog of TCR beta chain sequences. Drawn from immuneACCESS, this table holds only the in-frame rearrangements with V and J called that TCRdb kept. Clones are partly lost; checked studies trace under half to an unresolved V gene and leave the rest unexplained. The DNA gave D and trimming, while V, J and clone size come from that table. The sample table contains about 120,000 clones; only one count was recorded for around 89% of them. The ten largest clones represent about 6% of the sample. Remarks on this clone: The antigen it recognizes is unknown. No clone much larger than this one lies a single base away; base qualities are absent.

Broad study findings and their caveats: Most TCR sequences were observed very rarely across donors, whereas some public TCRs were present in many individuals. A later analysis found that TCRs clustered in the first cohort also tended to co-occur in the roughly 120 validation repertoires, with approximately 94% of cluster scores above 0. A few of the identified cytomegalovirus-associated TCR beta chains were confirmed in vitro to be specific for cytomegalovirus antigens. The authors suggested that the approach could potentially be extended to other disease states and immunological phenotypes. In both the original and validation cohorts, the classifier was reported to diagnose cytomegalovirus status with high specificity and sensitivity. All 120 or so repertoires were used to score co-occurrence in the validation cohort in a later analysis, because that analysis had no HLA typing for the cohort. A total of 164 TCR beta chains were listed by the study as associated with cytomegalovirus.

Donors formed part of the validation cohort, which comprised some 120 subjects and was distinct from the first cohort of several hundred subjects. Trimming removed 1 base from V and 8 bases from J; the gene matches leave 10 bases unexplained. The CDR3, from cysteine to phenylalanine, totals 16 residues. The retained sequence is limited to the CDR3, 48 bases, with the frame set at the first base. CDR1 and CDR2 are drawn from the germline V gene (reference sequence): LNHNV, YYDKDF. The chain couples TRBV15 to TRBJ2-1; 8 nucleotides in the junction match TRBD2. Sequencing was done on a sample of PBMCs. This clonotype was sampled from a woman in her late teens or twenties in good health and CMV-seropositive. CDR3 region: CATSRGRGAVNDEQFF. Read as DNA, the sequence is TGTGCCACCAGCAGAGGGCGGGGGGCGGTAAACGATGAGCAGTTCTTC.